This T cell receptor beta chain appears in the sequencing data of a study of kidney transplant recipient with SARS-CoV-2 infection. Trimming removed 8 bases from V and 4 bases from J; junction bases left unmatched: 7. Germline V gene data show CDR1 as MDHEN and CDR2 as SYDVKM. CDR3 length equals 14 residues. One entry per CDR3 protein results from TCRdb running MiXCR on the reads. The profile shows roughly 250,000 distinct CDR3 sequences, more than 25% of them singletons. Ten or more counts support this clonotype. The clonotype was recovered from a male patient in his thirties who had COVID-19 and was a kidney transplant recipient. Some T cells could come from the graft donor. Sample: a blood sample, taken at baseline and around day 110 from a kidney transplant recipient. J is TRBJ2-1 and V is TRBV28; 8 nucleotides line up with TRBD1. CDR3 in amino acids: CASRGTGRYNEQFF. The CDR3 nucleotides are TGTGCCAGCCGCGGGACAGGCCGGTACAATGAGCAGTTCTTC.